This T cell receptor beta chain was profiled in a study of OX40 agonist ivuxolimab in advanced cancers. The wider study: Partial responses were seen in three patients, one with hepatocellular carcinoma and two with cutaneous melanoma.

The germline V gene encodes CDR1 LNHDA and CDR2 SQIVND (reference sequence). Trimming removed 1 base at V and 4 bases at J, with 13 bases between. The CDR3 totals 15 residues. TCRdb's table, derived via immunoSEQ multiplex PCR, lists solely in-frame clones and lacks some. The data hold under 85,000 clones, with 60% to 80% observed a single time. The sample in question was CD4+ or CD8+ T cells sorted from blood, obtained in a trial of the OX40 agonist ivuxolimab. The V call is TRBV19, the J call TRBJ1-1; D call uncertain. The sequence was collected from an adult with an advanced solid tumor such as melanoma, head and neck, liver or kidney cancer. In DNA, the CDR3 is TGTGCCAGTAGTATAGCTTCGGAATTGGGCACTGAAGCTTTCTTT. Residues: CASSIASELGTEAFF.